The present T cell receptor beta chain was sequenced within a study of blood T cell repertoires in COVID-19. As for the study in general: The United States, Italy and Spain supplied acute and convalescent COVID-19 samples. Sources were T cells, B-cell-depleted T cells, or PBMCs; the material itself was cDNA or gDNA.

In the authors' methods: From reference gene primer amplification, estimates of nucleated cell counts were derived. The table came from immunoSEQ multiplex PCR; TCRdb's copy has only in-frame clones and leaves some out. The DNA gave D and trimming, while V, J and clone size come from that table. The sample shows tens of thousands of clones, about nine tenths of them seen only once. Germline CDR1 is SEHNR and CDR2 is FQNEAQ (reference sequence). The CDR3 contains 18 residues. Germline trimming cut 3 bases from V and 11 bases from J; bases unmatched to any gene: 14. The sequence derives from a human donor with active COVID-19. The donor label of this sample is uncertain. The sample comprised peripheral blood. The V call is TRBV7-9, the J call TRBJ2-3; 16 bases fit TRBD2. The CDR3 loop is CASSFRGTSGRAGKVQYF. The CDR3 DNA follows: TGTGCCAGCAGCTTCCGGGGGACTAGCGGGAGGGCCGGTAAGGTGCAGTATTTT.